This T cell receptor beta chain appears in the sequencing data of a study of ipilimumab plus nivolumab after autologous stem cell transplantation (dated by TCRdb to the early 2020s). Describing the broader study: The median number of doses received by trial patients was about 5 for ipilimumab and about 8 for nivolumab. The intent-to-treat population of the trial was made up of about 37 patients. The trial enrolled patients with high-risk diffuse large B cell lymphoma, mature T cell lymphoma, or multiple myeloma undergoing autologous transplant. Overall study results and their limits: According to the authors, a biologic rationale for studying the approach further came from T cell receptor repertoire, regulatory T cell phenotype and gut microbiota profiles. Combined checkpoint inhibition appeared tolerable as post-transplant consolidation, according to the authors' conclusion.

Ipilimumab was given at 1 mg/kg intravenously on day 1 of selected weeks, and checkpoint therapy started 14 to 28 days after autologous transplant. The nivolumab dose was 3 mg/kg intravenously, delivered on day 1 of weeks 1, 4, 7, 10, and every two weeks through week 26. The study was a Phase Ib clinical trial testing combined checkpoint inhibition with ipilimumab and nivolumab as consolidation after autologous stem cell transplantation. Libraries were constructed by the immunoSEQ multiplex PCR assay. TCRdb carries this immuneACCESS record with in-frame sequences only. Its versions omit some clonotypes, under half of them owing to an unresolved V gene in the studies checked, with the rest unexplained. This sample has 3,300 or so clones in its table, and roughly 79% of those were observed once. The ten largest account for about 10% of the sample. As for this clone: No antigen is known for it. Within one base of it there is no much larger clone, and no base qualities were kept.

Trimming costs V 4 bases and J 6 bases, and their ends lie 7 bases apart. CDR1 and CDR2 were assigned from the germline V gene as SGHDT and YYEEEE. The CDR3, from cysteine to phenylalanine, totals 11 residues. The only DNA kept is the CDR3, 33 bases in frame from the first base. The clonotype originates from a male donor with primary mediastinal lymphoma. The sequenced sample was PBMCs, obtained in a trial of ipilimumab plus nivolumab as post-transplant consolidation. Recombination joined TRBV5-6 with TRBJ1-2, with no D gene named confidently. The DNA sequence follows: TGTGCCAGCAGCCGCCTTAATGGCTACACCTTC. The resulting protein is CASSRLNGYTF.